This T cell receptor beta chain originates from a study of T cell repertoires in cytomegalovirus infection. TCRdb re-analysed the reads in MiXCR, keeping a single row per CDR3 protein. The profile shows hundreds of thousands of distinct CDR3 sequences, 20% to 25% of them singletons. The CDR3 is 13 amino acids. Germline CDR1 is LNHNV and CDR2 is YYDKDF (reference sequence). Trimming took 8 bases from V and 3 from J, leaving 10 bases between them. The chain couples TRBV15 to TRBJ2-2; D is undetermined. The clonotype comes from a human donor in good health (CMV status not recorded). Some clones in this sample may be carry-over from other donors' samples. Sequencing was performed on CD8+ T cells from PBMCs. The CDR3 loop reads CATSGPYTGELFF. DNA for the CDR3: TGTGCCACCTCCGGTCCCTACACCGGGGAGCTGTTTTTT.